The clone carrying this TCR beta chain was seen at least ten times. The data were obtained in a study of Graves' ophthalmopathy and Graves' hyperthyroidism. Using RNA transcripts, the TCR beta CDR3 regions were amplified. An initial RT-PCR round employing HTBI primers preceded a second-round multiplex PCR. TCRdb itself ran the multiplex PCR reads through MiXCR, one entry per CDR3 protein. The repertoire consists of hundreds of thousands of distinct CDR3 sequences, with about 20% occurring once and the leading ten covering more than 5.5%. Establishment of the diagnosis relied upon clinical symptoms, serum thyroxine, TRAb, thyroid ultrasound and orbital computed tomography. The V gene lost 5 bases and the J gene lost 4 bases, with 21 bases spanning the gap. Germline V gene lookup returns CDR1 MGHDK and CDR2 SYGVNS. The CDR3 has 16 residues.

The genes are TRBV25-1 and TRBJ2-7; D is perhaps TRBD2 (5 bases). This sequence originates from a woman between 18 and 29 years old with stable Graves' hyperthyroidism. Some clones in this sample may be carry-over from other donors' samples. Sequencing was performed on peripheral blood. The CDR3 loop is CASSPPELVGSYEQYF. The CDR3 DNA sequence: TGTGCCAGCAGTCCTCCTGAGTTGGTGGGGAGTTACGAGCAGTACTTC.